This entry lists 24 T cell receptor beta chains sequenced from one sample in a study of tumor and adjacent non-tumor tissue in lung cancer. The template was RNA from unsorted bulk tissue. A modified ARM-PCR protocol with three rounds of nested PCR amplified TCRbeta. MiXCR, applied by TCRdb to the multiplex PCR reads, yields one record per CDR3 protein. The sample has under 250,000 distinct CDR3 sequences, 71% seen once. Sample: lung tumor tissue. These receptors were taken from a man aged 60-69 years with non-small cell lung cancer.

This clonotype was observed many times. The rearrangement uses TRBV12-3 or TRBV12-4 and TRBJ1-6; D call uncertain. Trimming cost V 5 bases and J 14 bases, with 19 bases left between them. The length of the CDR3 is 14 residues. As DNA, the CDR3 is TGTGCCAGCAGTCACCCAGACCTAGGCTTTACCCTCCACTTT. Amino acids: CASSHPDLGFTLHF.

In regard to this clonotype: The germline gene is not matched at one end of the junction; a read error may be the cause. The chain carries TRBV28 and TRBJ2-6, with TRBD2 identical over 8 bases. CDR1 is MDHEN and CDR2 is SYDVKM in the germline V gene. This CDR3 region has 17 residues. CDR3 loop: CASSSPSGGRGANLLTF. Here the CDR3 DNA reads TGTGCCAGCAGTTCCCCGTCGGGGGGGAGAGGGGCCAACCTCCTGACTTTC.

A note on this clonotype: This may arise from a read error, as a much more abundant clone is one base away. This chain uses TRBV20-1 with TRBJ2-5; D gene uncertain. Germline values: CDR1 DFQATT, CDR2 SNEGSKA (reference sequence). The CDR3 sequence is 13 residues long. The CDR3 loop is CGARDGLLETQYF. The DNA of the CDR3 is TGCGGTGCTAGAGATGGCTTATTGGAGACCCAGTACTTC.

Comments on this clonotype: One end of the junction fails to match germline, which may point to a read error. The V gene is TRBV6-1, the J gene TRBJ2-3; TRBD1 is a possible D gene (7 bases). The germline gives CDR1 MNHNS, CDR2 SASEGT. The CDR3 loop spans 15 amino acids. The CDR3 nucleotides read TGTGCCAGCAGTGAAGGACTCCAGGGGGGTGATACGCAATATTTT. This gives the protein CASSEGLQGGDTQYF.

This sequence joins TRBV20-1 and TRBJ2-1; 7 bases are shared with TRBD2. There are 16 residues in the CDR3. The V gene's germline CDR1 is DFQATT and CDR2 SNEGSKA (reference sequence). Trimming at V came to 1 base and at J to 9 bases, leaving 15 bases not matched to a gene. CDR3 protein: CSARVFGGSSYSEQFF. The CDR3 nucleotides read TGCAGTGCTAGAGTGTTCGGGGGGTCCTCCTATAGTGAGCAGTTCTTC.

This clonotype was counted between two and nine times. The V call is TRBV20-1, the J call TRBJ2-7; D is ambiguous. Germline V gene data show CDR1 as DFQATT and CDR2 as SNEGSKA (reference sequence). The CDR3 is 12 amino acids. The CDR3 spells CSATGSSYEQYF. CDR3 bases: TGCAGCGCAACCGGGTCTAGCTACGAGCAGTACTTC.

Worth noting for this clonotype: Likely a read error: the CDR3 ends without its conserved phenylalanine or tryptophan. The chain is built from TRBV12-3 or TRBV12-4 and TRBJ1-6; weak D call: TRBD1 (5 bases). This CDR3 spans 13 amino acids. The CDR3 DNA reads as TGTGCAAGCGGAGTCGGGGCTAATTCACCCCTCCACTTG. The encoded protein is CASGVGANSPLHL.

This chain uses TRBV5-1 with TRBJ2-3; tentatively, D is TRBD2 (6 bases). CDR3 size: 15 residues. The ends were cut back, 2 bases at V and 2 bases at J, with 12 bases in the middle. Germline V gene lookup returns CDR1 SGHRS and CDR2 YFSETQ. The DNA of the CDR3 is TGCGCCAGCAGCTTTGCCAGCGGGCACACAGATACGCAGTATTTT. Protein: CASSFASGHTDTQYF.

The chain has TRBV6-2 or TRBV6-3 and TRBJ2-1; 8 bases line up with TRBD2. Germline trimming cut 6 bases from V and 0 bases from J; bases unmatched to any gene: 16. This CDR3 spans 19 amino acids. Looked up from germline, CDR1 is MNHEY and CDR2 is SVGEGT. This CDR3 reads CASSSSIVSGSFSYNEQFF. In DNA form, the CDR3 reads TGTGCCAGCAGCTCCTCGATAGTCAGCGGGAGTTTCTCCTACAATGAGCAGTTCTTC.

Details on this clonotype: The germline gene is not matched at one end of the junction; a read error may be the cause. The DNA for the CDR3 is TGTGCCAGCAGCTTCGTCGGGGACAATGAGCAGTTTTTC. Encoded protein: CASSFVGDNEQFF. The chain joins TRBV7-3 to TRBJ2-1, with D possibly TRBD1 on 6 matching bases. The germline gives CDR1 SGHTA, CDR2 FQGTGA. CDR3 length: 13 residues.

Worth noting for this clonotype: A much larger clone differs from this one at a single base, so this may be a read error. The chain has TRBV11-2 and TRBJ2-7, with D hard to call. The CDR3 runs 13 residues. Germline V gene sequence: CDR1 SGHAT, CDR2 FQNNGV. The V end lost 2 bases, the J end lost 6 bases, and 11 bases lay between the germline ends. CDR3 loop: CASSLNLLIEQYF. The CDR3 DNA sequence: TGTGCCAGCAGCTTAAATCTTCTGATCGAGCAGTACTTC. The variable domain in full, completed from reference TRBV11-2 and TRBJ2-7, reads EAGVAQSPRYKIIEKRQSVAFWCNPISGHATLYWYQQILGQGPKLLIQFQNNGVVDDSQLPKDRFSAERLKGVDSTLKIQPAKLEDSAVYLCASSLNLLIEQYFGPGTRLTVT.

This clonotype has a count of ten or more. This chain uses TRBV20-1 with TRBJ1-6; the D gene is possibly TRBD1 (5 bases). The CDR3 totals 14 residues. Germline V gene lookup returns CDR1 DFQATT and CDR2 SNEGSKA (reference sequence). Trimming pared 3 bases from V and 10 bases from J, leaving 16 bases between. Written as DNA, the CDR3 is TGCAGTGCTAGTCCCAGGGTCGAGGTGTCACCCCTCCACTTT. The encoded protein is CSASPRVEVSPLHF.

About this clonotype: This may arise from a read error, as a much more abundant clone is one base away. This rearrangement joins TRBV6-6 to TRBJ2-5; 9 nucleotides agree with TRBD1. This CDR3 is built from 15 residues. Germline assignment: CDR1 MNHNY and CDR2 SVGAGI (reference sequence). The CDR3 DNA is TGTGCCATCAGTTACTCCGGGACAGGGTTCGAGACCCAGTACTTC. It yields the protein CAISYSGTGFETQYF.

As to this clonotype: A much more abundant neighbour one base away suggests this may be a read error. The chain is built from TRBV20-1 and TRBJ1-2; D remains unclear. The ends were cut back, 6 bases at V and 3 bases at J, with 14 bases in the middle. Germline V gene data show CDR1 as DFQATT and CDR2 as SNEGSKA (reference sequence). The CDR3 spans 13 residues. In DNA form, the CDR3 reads TGCAGTGCCACTGGCAGGACGGACTATGGCTACACCTTC. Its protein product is CSATGRTDYGYTF.

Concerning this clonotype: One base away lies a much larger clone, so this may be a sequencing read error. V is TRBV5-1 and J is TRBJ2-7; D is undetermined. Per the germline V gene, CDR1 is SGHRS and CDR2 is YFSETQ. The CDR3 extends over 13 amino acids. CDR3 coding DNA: TGCGCCAGCAGCTTGGGCCAGCAATACGATCAGTACTTC. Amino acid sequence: CASSLGQQYDQYF.

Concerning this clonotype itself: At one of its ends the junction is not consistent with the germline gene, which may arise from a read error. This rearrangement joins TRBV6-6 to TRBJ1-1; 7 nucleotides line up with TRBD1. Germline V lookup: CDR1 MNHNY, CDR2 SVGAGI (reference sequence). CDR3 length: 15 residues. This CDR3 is CASSPGTAWNTEALF. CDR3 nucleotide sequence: TGTGCCAGCAGTCCCGGGACAGCGTGGAATACTGAAGCTCTCTTT.

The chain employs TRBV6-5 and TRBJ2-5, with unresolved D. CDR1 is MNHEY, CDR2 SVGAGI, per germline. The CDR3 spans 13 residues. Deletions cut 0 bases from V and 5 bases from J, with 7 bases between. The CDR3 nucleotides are TGTGCCAGCAGTTACTCGGGTGGGGAGACCCAGTACTTC. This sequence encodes CASSYSGGETQYF.

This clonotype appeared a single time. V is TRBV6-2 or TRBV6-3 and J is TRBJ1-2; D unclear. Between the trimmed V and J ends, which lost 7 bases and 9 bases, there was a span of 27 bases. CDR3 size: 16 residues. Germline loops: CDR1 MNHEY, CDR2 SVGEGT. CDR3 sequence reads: CASTSPPSRINNSYTF. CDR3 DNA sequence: TGTGCCAGCACCTCCCCCCCCTCCCGGATTAACAATAGCTACACCTTC.

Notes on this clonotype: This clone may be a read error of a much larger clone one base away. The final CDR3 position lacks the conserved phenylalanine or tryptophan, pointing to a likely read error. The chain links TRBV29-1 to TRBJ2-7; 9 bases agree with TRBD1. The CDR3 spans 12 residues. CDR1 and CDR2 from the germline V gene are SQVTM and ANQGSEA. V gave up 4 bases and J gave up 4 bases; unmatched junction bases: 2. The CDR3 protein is CSVADRGYEQYL. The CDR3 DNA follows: TGCAGCGTTGCTGACAGGGGGTACGAGCAGTACCTC.

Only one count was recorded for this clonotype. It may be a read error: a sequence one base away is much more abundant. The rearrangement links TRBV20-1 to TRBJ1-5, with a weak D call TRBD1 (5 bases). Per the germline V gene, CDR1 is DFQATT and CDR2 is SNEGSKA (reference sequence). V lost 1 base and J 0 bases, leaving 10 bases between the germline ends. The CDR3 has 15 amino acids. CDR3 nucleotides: TGCAGTGCTAGAGGGACACTTAATAGCAATCAGCCCCAGCATTTT. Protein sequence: CSARGTLNSNQPQHF.

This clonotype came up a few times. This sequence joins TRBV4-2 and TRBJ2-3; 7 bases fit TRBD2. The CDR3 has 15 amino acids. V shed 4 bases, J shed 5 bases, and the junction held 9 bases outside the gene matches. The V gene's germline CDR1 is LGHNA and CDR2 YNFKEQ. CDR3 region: CASSPTSRMVDTQYF. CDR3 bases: TGTGCCAGCAGCCCGACTAGCAGGATGGTAGATACGCAGTATTTT.

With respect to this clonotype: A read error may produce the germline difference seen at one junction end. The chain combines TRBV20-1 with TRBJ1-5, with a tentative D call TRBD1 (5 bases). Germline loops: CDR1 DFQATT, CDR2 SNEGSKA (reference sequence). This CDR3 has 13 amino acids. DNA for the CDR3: TGCTGTGCCAGTTCTGGGGGAGATCAGCCCCAGCATTTT. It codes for CCASSGGDQPQHF.

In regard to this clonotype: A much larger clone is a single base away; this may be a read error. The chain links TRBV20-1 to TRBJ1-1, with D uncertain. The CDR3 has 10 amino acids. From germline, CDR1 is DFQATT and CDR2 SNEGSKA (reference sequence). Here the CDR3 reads CSARWGEPFF. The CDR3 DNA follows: TGCAGTGCTAGATGGGGTGAACCTTTCTTT.

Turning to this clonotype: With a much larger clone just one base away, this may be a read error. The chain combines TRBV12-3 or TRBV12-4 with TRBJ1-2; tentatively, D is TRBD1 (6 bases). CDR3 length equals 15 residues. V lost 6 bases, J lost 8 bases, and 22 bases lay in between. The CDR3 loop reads CASSPDRFHSGGYTF. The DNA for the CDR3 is TGTGCCAGCAGCCCAGACAGGTTCCACAGTGGGGGCTACACCTTC.